One and the same sample provided the 4 T cell receptor beta chains below, sequenced in a study of Ad26.COV2.S vaccination and SARS-CoV-2 variants. Sample treatment: about 20 received Ad26.COV2.S at low or high dose, single or two shots; several received placebo; per-sample allocation not given. Specimen acquisition occurred on day 63 following the initial vaccine or placebo injection. Libraries were prepared by immunoSEQ multiplex PCR; TCRdb keeps only in-frame clonotypes and omits some of them. This sample yields about 500,000 clones, of which roughly nine tenths are seen a single time; over 1.5% belongs to the top ten. The sequencing here drew on peripheral blood, taken in a trial of Ad26.COV2.S vaccine versus placebo. All receptors derive from a person aged 18 to 59 who received the Ad26.COV2.S COVID-19 vaccine or a placebo.

As for this clone: The junction departs from the called germline gene at one end, perhaps through a read error. The V call is TRBV11-2, the J call TRBJ2-1; tentative D call: TRBD2 (5 bases). This CDR3 has 12 amino acids. CDR1 is SGHAT, CDR2 FQNNGV, per germline. The CDR3 loop reads CASSLDGISWIF. In nucleotides, the CDR3 is TGTGCCAGCAGCTTAGACGGGATTTCATGGATCTTC.

The rearrangement links TRBV4-1 to TRBJ1-4; TRBD1 agrees at 7 bases. The CDR3 has 18 residues. Unmatched junction bases numbered 11, after V lost 4 bases and J lost 0 bases. The V gene's germline CDR1 is MGHRA and CDR2 YSYEKL. CDR3 sequence: CASSRIQGPIATNEKLFF. CDR3 nucleotide sequence: TGCGCCAGCAGCCGAATACAGGGGCCCATTGCAACTAATGAAAAACTGTTTTTT.

This rearrangement joins TRBV7-8 to TRBJ2-1, with TRBD1 as a possible D gene (6 bases). The germline V gene encodes CDR1 SGHVS and CDR2 FQNEAQ. V was pared by 1 base and J by 0 bases, with 7 bases between. This CDR3 spans 15 amino acids. This chain's CDR3 is CASSLEGGSYNEQFF. The CDR3 DNA sequence: TGTGCCAGCAGCTTAGAAGGGGGCTCCTACAATGAGCAGTTCTTC.

This rearrangement joins TRBV5-5 to TRBJ2-7; TRBD2 matches 14 bases. This CDR3 contains 16 residues. The germline V gene has CDR1 SGHKS and CDR2 YYEKEE (reference sequence). V lost 0 bases and J lost 3; bases outside the gene matches: 2. CDR3 region: CASSLVGTSGSYEQYF. The DNA of the CDR3 is TGTGCCAGCAGCTTGGTAGGGACTAGCGGGAGCTACGAGCAGTACTTC.